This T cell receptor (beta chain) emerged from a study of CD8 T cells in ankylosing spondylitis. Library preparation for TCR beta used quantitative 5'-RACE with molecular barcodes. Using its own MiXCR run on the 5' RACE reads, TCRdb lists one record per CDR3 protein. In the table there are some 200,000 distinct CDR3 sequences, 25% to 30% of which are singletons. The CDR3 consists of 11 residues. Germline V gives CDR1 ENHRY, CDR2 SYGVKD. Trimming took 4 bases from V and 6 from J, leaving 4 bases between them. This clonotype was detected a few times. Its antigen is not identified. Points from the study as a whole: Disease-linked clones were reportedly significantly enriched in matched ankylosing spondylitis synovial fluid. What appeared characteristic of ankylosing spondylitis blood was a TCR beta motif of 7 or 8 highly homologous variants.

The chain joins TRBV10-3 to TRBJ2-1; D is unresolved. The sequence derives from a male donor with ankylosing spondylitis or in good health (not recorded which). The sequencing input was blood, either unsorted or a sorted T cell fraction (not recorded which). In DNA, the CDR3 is TGTGCCATCAGTGTAGTCAATGAGCAGTTCTTC. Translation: CAISVVNEQFF.